This T cell receptor (beta chain) was captured by sequencing in a study of T cell responses to AZD1222 COVID-19 vaccine. Method: immunoSEQ multiplex PCR; TCRdb's copy keeps in-frame clones and lacks some. The sample has about 88,000 clones, about 90% seen once; the top ten hold less than 6.5%. The V gene end was trimmed by 1 base and the J gene end by 4 bases; junction bases not matched to a gene: 5. Germline CDR1 reads SGHAT; CDR2 reads FQNNGV. The CDR3 sequence is 16 residues long. This clone was counted a single time. The sequence was obtained from an adult in good health. The chain couples TRBV11-2 to TRBJ2-3, with TRBD2 matching 10 bases. Sequences were derived from peripheral blood, sampled on day 0 of AZD1222 vaccination. The DNA of the CDR3 is TGTGCCAGCAGCTTAGGGGACCTAGCGGGAGCAGATACGCAGTATTTT. Encoded protein: CASSLGDLAGADTQYF. Based on the CDR3 plus reference TRBV11-2 and TRBJ2-3, the full variable domain is EAGVAQSPRYKIIEKRQSVAFWCNPISGHATLYWYQQILGQGPKLLIQFQNNGVVDDSQLPKDRFSAERLKGVDSTLKIQPAKLEDSAVYLCASSLGDLAGADTQYFGPGTRLTVL.